The 22 T cell receptor beta chains presented below share a single source sample, sequenced in a study of cytomegalovirus exposure and HLA in healthy donors. The PCR employed 60 Vbeta primers together with 13 Jbeta primers. TCRdb keeps only in-frame clones here, not all; method: immunoSEQ multiplex PCR. The data show 110,000 to 150,000 clones, 80% to 90% seen once. Sequences were obtained from PBMCs. Receptors originate from a woman aged 40 to 49 in good health and CMV-seropositive.

The chain joins TRBV6-6 to TRBJ1-1; D is perhaps TRBD1 (5 bases). In germline, CDR1 is MNHNY, CDR2 SVGAGI (reference sequence). CDR3 length equals 13 residues. Trimming took 8 bases from V and 4 from J, leaving 14 bases between them. CDR3 region: CASFGAPSTEAFF. The CDR3 coding sequence is TGTGCCAGCTTTGGGGCCCCCAGCACTGAAGCTTTCTTT.

The rearrangement joins TRBV10-3 to TRBJ2-6, with no clear D. Germline V CDR1 and CDR2: ENHRY, SYGVKD. CDR3 size: 17 residues. Trimming took off 6 bases at V and 0 bases at J, with 15 bases between the two ends. The CDR3 DNA reads TGTGCCATCAGGACAACAGACCGAAACTCTGGGGCCAACGTCCTGACTTTC. Its protein product is CAIRTTDRNSGANVLTF.

The V gene is TRBV10-3, the J gene TRBJ2-7, with 9 bases fitting TRBD1. The length of the CDR3 is 13 residues. J lost 6 bases, V lost 6 bases, and 6 bases had no gene match. CDR1 ENHRY and CDR2 SYGVKD come from the germline V gene. In DNA, the CDR3 is TGTGCCATCAGAGGACAGGGGATAGGCGAGCAGTACTTC. Translation: CAIRGQGIGEQYF.

This chain links TRBV21-1 with TRBJ1-2; the D call TRBD1 from the table was never checked on the DNA. TRBV21-1 is reported as a pseudogene. The CDR3 extends over 13 amino acids. The CDR3 loop reads CASSKYQGGGYTF. CDR3 in DNA: TGTGCCAGCAGCAAGTACCAGGGCGGTGGCTACACCTTC.

The chain uses TRBV2 and TRBJ2-5; D is possibly TRBD1 (5 bases). The CDR3 covers 16 residues. Germline CDR1 is SNHLY and CDR2 is FYNNEI. Between the trimmed V and J ends, which lost 5 bases and 5 bases, there was a span of 21 bases. The CDR3 region has the DNA TGTGCCAGCAGTACTAACCCTCCGACAGCCGGGGAGACCCAGTACTTC. Translating gives CASSTNPPTAGETQYF. Complete variable domain (other parts from reference TRBV2 and TRBJ2-5): EPEVTQTPSHQVTQMGQEVILRCVPISNHLYFYWYRQILGQKVEFLVSFYNNEISEKSEIFDDQFSVERPDGSNFTLKIRSTKLEDSAMYFCASSTNPPTAGETQYFGPGTRLLVL.

The CDR3 reads CARSKGLAGACYNEQFF. CDR3 DNA sequence: TGTGCCAGAAGCAAGGGACTAGCGGGGGCCTGCTACAATGAGCAGTTCTTC. The rearrangement uses TRBV5-3 and TRBJ2-1; 14 nucleotides match TRBD2. TRBV5-3 is labeled an ORF, and its function is uncertain. The CDR3 totals 17 residues. J was trimmed by 3 bases and V by 4 bases; bases with no gene match: 6.

The chain combines TRBV27 with TRBJ1-1; D possibly corresponds to TRBD1 (5 bases). Germline V gene sequence: CDR1 MNHEY, CDR2 SMNVEV (reference sequence). V gave up 0 bases and J gave up 4 bases, with 9 bases separating them. The CDR3 totals 14 residues. The CDR3 loop is CASSLSTVRTEAFF. The CDR3 nucleotides are TGTGCCAGCAGTTTATCGACAGTTCGCACTGAAGCTTTCTTT.

This chain uses TRBV13 with TRBJ2-5, with 13 bases lining up with TRBD2. V lost 5 bases to trimming and J lost 5 bases; unmatched junction nucleotides: 5. Germline CDR1 and CDR2: PRHDT and FYEKMQ (reference sequence). This CDR3 spans 15 amino acids. The CDR3 nucleotides are TGTGCCAGCAGCCGACTAGCGGGGGGCCAGGAGACCCAGTACTTC. Encoded protein: CASSRLAGGQETQYF.

J is TRBJ1-1 and V is TRBV19; unclear D gene. Germline values: CDR1 LNHDA, CDR2 SQIVND (reference sequence). This CDR3 spans 20 amino acids. V was trimmed by 2 bases and J by 1 base, leaving 26 bases between them. The CDR3 region has the DNA TGTGCCAGTAGTATACTTCGGGTACGACCTGGCGACCCTTCGAACACTGAAGCTTTCTTT. Amino acid sequence: CASSILRVRPGDPSNTEAFF.

The genes are TRBV18 and TRBJ2-7; TRBD1 aligns across 12 bases. CDR1 and CDR2 from the germline V gene are KGHSH and LQKENI. The CDR3 runs to 15 residues. Trimming removed 8 bases from V and 4 bases from J; junction bases left unmatched: 9. In DNA form, the CDR3 reads TGTGCCAGCGCGACCGGGACAGGGGGCGGGTACGAGCAGTACTTC. Its translation is CASATGTGGGYEQYF.

Only a few counts were recorded for this clone. V gene TRBV28 combines with J gene TRBJ2-7; 10 bases agree with TRBD1. CDR3 size: 14 residues. Trimming took 6 bases from V and 4 from J; bases not matched to a gene: 6. CDR1 is MDHEN, CDR2 SYDVKM, per germline. The CDR3 DNA sequence: TGTGCCAGCAGGCTCCCGGGACAGGGGTACGAGCAGTACTTC. It encodes CASRLPGQGYEQYF.

The chain uses TRBV5-1 and TRBJ2-7; weak D call: TRBD2 (5 bases). The length of the CDR3 is 14 residues. Germline loops: CDR1 SGHRS, CDR2 YFSETQ. The V end was cut by 4 bases, the J end by 4 bases, with 15 bases between. The CDR3 sequence: CASSPGLSTYEQYF. DNA of the CDR3: TGCGCCAGCAGCCCCGGACTGTCAACTTACGAGCAGTACTTC.

V usage is TRBV19 and J usage is TRBJ1-2, with unresolved D. Germline V gives CDR1 LNHDA, CDR2 SQIVND (reference sequence). V was pared by 4 bases and J by 6 bases, with 15 bases between. The CDR3 totals 14 residues. The CDR3 DNA follows: TGTGCCAGTAGTACCCCTCCGGAGGCGGATGGCTACACCTTC. This gives the protein CASSTPPEADGYTF. Using reference TRBV19 and TRBJ1-2 for the parts outside the CDR3, the full variable domain is DGGITQSPKYLFRKEGQNVTLSCEQNLNHDAMYWYRQDPGQGLRLIYYSQIVNDFQKGDIAEGYSVSREKKESFPLTVTSAQKNPTAFYLCASSTPPEADGYTFGSGTRLTVV.

This clone was seen a single time. The J gene is TRBJ2-2, the V gene TRBV5-1, with 10 bases matching TRBD1. Germline V lookup: CDR1 SGHRS, CDR2 YFSETQ. The trim removed 4 bases at V and 5 bases at J, leaving 11 bases unmatched. This CDR3 has 17 amino acids. Written as DNA, the CDR3 is TGCGCCAGCAGCCCGCCCCGACAGGGGGCGAGTACCGGGGAGCTGTTTTTT. Residues: CASSPPRQGASTGELFF.

The table lists this clone with a count of one. At the DNA level, this CDR3 is encoded by other sequences in the same sample as well. The gene calls are TRBV27 and TRBJ2-1; D is ambiguous. There are 12 residues in the CDR3. The V and J ends lost 3 bases and 6 bases respectively, with 6 bases between them. The germline V gene has CDR1 MNHEY and CDR2 SMNVEV (reference sequence). The CDR3 region is CASSFSVNEQFF. The CDR3 nucleotides read TGTGCCAGCAGTTTCTCTGTCAATGAGCAGTTCTTC.

The gene calls are TRBV19 and TRBJ1-1; TRBD1 matches at 7 bases. CDR3 size: 14 residues. With V trimmed by 8 bases and J by 2 bases, 8 bases remained unmatched. Germline V CDR1 and CDR2: LNHDA, SQIVND (reference sequence). CDR3 amino acids: CASSVQGPNTEAFF. In nucleotides, the CDR3 is TGTGCCAGTTCTGTACAGGGGCCTAACACTGAAGCTTTCTTT.

The V and J genes are TRBV7-9 and TRBJ1-2; a weak D match, TRBD1 (6 bases). V was trimmed by 6 bases and J by 8 bases, leaving 13 bases between them. This CDR3 is 12 amino acids long. In germline, CDR1 is SEHNR, CDR2 FQNEAQ (reference sequence). The CDR3 DNA reads TGTGCCAGCAGGCCAGGGGAGCGGGGCTACACCTTC. Protein sequence: CASRPGERGYTF.

The rearrangement links TRBV6-6 to TRBJ2-7; possibly TRBD1 for D (6 bases). The germline V and J ends were trimmed by 4 bases and 4 bases, with 11 bases remaining between them. The germline CDR1 and CDR2 sequences are MNHNY and SVGAGI (reference sequence). This CDR3 is 13 amino acids long. In DNA form, the CDR3 reads TGTGCCAGCAGTTTTATGCAGGGGTACGAGCAGTACTTC. It translates to CASSFMQGYEQYF.

V gene TRBV7-3 combines with J gene TRBJ2-1; 13 positions agree with TRBD2. V shed 5 bases and J 6 bases; nucleotides not matched to a gene: 4. The CDR3 loop spans 15 amino acids. From germline, CDR1 is SGHTA and CDR2 FQGTGA. CDR3 sequence (DNA): TGTGCCAGCAGCGCGACTAGCGGGGGGATCAATGAGCAGTTCTTC. Its translation is CASSATSGGINEQFF.

The rearrangement links TRBV7-6 to TRBJ2-1, with 9 bases identical to TRBD2. This CDR3 region has 16 residues. V lost 0 bases and J lost 7; bases outside the gene matches: 7. Germline-derived CDR1 and CDR2 are SGHVS and FNYEAQ. CDR3: CASSLASSGGQNEQFF. In DNA, the CDR3 is TGTGCCAGCAGCTTAGCGTCAAGCGGGGGGCAGAATGAGCAGTTCTTC.

With regard to this clone: The sample has other DNA sequences that encode this CDR3 too. The gene calls are TRBV7-9 and TRBJ2-7; 8 positions agree with TRBD1. The germline gives CDR1 SEHNR, CDR2 FQNEAQ (reference sequence). Trimming removed 4 bases from V and 7 bases from J; junction bases left unmatched: 9. The CDR3 covers 14 residues. The CDR3 reads CASSWDRSLREQYF. For the CDR3, the DNA is TGTGCCAGCAGCTGGGACAGGTCCCTGAGGGAGCAGTACTTC.

The chain uses TRBV28 and TRBJ2-6; maybe TRBD2 (7 bases). Germline loops: CDR1 MDHEN, CDR2 SYDVKM. The CDR3 has 14 amino acids. V lost 7 bases and J 8 bases, leaving 15 bases between the germline ends. CDR3 coding DNA: TGTGCCAGCACCCCCCCGGGGGGCACCAACGTCCTGACTTTC. This sequence encodes CASTPPGGTNVLTF.